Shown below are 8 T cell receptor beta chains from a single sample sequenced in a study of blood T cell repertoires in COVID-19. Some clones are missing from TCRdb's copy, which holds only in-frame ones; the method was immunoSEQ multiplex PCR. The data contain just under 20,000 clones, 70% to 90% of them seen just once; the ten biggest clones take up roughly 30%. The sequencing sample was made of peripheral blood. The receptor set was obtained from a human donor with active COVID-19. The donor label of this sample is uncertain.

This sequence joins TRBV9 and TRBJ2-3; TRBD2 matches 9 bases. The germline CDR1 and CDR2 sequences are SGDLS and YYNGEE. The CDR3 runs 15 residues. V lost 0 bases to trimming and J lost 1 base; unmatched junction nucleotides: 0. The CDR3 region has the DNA TGTGCCAGCAGCGTAGGACTAGCGGGCACAGATACGCAGTATTTT. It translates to CASSVGLAGTDTQYF.

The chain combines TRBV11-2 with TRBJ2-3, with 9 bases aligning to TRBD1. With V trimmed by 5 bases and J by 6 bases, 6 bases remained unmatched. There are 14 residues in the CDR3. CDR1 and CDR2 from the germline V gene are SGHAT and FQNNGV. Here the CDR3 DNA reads TGTGCCAGCAGCGTCACAGGGGGCGGGGATACGCAGTATTTT. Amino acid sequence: CASSVTGGGDTQYF.

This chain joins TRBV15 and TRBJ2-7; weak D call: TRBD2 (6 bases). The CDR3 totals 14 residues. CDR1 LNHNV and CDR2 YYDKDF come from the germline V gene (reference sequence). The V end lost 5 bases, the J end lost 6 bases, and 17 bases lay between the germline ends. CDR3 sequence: CATSPRLDWGEQYF. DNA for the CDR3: TGTGCCACCAGCCCCCGACTAGATTGGGGCGAGCAGTACTTC.

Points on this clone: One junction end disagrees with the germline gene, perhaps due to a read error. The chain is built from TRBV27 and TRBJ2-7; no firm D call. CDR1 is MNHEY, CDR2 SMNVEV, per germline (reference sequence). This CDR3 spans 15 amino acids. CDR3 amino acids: CASSLRSLNSHEQYF. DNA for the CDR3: TGTGCCAGCAGTTTGCGGTCCCTAAACTCCCACGAGCAGTACTTC.

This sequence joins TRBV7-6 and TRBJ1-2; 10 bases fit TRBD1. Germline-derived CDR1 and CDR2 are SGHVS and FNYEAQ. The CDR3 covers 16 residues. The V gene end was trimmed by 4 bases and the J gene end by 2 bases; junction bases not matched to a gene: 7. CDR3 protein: CASSSGDRGQNYGYTF. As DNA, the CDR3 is TGTGCCAGCAGCTCCGGTGACAGGGGGCAGAACTATGGCTACACCTTC. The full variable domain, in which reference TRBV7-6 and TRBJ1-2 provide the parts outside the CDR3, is GAGVSQSPRYKVTKRGQDVALRCDPISGHVSLYWYRQALGQGPEFLTYFNYEAQQDKSGLPNDRFSAERPEGSISTLTIQRTEQRDSAMYRCASSSGDRGQNYGYTFGSGTRLTVV.

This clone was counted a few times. The CDR3 DNA reads as TGCGCCAGCAGCCAAGATCTCGTGGGAGGGAACACCGGGGAGCTGTTTTTT. Protein sequence: CASSQDLVGGNTGELFF. V is TRBV4-3 and J is TRBJ2-2, with D possibly being TRBD2 (6 bases). The CDR3 extends over 17 amino acids. Germline-derived CDR1 and CDR2 are LGHNA and YSLEER. V was cut by 0 bases and J by 1 base, with 12 bases left in between.

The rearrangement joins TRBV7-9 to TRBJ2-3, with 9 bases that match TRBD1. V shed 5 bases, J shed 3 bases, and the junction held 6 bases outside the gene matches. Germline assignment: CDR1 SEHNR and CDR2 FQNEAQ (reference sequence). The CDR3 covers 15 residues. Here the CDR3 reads CASSRRDRVTDTQYF. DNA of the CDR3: TGTGCCAGCAGCCGCCGGGACAGGGTAACAGATACGCAGTATTTT.

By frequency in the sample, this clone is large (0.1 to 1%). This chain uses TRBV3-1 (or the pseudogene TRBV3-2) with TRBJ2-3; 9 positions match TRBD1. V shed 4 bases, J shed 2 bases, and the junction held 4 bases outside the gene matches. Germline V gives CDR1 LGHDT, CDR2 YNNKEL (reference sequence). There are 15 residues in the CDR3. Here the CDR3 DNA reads TGTGCCAGCAGCCTCCGGACAGGGGACACAGATACGCAGTATTTT. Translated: CASSLRTGDTDTQYF.